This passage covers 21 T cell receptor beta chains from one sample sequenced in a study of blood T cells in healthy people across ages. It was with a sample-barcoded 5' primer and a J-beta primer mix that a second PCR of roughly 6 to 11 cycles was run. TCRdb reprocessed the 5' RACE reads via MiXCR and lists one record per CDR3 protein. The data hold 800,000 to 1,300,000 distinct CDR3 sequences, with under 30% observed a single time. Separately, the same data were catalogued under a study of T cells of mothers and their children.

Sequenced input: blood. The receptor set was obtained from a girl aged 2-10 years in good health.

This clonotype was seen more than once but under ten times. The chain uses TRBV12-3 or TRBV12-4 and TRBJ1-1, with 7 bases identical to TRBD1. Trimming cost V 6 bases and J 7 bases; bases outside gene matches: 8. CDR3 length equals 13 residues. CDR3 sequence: CASSPKTGLEAFF. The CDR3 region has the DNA TGTGCCAGCAGCCCAAAGACAGGGCTTGAAGCTTTCTTT.

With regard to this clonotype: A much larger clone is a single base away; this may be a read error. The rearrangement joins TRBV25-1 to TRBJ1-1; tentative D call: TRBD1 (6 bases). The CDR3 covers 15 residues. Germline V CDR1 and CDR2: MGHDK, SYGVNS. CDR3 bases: TGTGCCAGCAGTGATGACCGGGACATGAACACTGAAGCTTCCTTT. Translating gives CASSDDRDMNTEASF.

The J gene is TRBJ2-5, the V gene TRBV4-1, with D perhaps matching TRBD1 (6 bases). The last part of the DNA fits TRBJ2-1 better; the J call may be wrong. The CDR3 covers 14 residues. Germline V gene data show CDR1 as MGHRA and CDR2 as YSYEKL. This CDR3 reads CASSHHRVIGEQFF. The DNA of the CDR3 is TGCGCCAGCAGCCATCACAGGGTAATAGGTGAGCAGTTCTTC.

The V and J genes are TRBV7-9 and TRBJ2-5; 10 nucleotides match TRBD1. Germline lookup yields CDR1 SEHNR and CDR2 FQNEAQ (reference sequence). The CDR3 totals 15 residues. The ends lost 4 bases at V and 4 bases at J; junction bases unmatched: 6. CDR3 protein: CASSSWTGGGETQYF. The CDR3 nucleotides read TGTGCCAGCAGCTCCTGGACAGGGGGAGGAGAGACCCAGTACTTC.

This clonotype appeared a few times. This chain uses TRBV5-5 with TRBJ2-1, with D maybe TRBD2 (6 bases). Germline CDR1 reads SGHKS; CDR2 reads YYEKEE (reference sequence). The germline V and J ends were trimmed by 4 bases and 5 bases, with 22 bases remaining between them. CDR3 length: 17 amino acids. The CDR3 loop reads CASSEGLLPRDNNEQFF. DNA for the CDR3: TGTGCCAGCAGCGAGGGACTCCTACCTCGAGACAACAATGAGCAGTTCTTC.

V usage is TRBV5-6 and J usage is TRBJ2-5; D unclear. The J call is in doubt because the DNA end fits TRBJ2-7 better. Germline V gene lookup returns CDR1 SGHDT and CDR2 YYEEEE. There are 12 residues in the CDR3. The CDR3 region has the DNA TGTGCCAGCAGCACCTTGGGATACGAGCAGTACTTC. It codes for CASSTLGYEQYF.

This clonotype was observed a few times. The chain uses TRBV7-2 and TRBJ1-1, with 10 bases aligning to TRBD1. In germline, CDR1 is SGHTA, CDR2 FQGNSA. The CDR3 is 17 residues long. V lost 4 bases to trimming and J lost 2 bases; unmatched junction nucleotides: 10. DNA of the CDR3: TGTGCCAGCAGCTACCCGGGACAGGGGCGGGGTAACACTGAAGCTTTCTTT. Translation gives CASSYPGQGRGNTEAFF.

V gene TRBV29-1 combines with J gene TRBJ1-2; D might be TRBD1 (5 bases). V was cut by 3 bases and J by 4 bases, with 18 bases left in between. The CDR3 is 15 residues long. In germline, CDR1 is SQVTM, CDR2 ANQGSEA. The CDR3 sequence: CSVDLRSEGLYGYTF. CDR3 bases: TGCAGCGTTGACTTGCGGTCAGAGGGGCTCTATGGCTACACCTTC.

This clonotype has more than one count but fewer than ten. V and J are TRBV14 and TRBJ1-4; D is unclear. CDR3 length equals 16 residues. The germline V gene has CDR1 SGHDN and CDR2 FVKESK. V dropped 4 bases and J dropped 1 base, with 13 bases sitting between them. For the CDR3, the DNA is TGTGCCAGCAGCCCCCCGGGTTGGGGAACTAATGAAAAACTGTTTTTT. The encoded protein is CASSPPGWGTNEKLFF.

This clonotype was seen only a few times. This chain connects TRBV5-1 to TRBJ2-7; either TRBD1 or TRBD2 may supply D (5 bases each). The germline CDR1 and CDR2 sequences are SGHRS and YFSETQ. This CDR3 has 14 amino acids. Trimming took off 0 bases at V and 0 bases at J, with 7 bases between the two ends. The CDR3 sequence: CASSLEGTSYEQYF. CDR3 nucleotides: TGCGCCAGCAGCTTGGAGGGGACCTCCTACGAGCAGTACTTC.

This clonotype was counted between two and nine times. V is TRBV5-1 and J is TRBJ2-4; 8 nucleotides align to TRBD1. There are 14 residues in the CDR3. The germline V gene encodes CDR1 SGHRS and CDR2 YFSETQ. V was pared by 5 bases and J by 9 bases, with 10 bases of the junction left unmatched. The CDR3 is CASRIGQGAGIQYF. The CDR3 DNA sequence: TGCGCCAGCAGGATTGGACAGGGAGCGGGCATTCAGTACTTC.

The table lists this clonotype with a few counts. CDR3 nucleotides: TGTGCCAGCAGTTTTTGGCGGGGACAGGGGACGGGTGAAAAACTGTTTTTT. Translation gives CASSFWRGQGTGEKLFF. V usage is TRBV12-3 or TRBV12-4 and J usage is TRBJ1-4; 10 positions match TRBD1. V lost 3 bases and J lost 7; bases outside the gene matches: 11. The CDR3 consists of 17 residues.

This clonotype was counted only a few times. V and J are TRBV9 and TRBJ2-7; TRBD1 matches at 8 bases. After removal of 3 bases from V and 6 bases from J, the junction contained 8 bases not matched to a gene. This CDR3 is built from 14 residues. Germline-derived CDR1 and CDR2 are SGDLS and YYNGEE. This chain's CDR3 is CASSETGTGAEQYF. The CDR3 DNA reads TGTGCCAGCAGCGAGACAGGGACAGGAGCCGAGCAGTACTTC.

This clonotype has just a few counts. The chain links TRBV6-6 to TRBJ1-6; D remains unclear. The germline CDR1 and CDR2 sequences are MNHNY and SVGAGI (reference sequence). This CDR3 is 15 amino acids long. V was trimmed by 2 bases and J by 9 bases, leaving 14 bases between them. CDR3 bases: TGTGCCAGCAGTTACGGCGGGGTAAATGGTTCACCCCTCCACTTT. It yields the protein CASSYGGVNGSPLHF.

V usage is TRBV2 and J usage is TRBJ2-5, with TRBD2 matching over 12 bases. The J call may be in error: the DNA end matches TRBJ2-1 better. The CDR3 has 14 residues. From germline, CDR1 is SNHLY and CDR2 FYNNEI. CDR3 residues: CASRTSGGRNEQFF. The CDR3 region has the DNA TGTGCCAGCAGGACTAGCGGGGGAAGGAATGAGCAGTTCTTC.

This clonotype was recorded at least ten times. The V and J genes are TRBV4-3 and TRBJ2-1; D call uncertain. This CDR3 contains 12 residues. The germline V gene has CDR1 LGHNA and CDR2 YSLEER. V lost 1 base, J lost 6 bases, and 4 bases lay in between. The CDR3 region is CASSQVSNEQFF. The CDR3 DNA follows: TGCGCCAGCAGCCAAGTTTCCAATGAGCAGTTCTTC.

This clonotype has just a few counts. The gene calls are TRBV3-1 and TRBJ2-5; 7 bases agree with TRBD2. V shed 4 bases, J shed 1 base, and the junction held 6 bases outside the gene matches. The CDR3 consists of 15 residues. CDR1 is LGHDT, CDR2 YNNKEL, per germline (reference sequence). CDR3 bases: TGTGCCAGCAGCCGCATAGCGGGCCCCCAAGAGACCCAGTACTTC. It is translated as CASSRIAGPQETQYF.

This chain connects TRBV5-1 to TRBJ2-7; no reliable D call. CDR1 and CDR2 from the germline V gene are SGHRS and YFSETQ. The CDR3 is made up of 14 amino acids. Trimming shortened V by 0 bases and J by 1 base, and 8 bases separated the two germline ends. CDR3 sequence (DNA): TGCGCCAGCAGCTTGGCGGACGCTTCCTACGAGCAGTACTTC. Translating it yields CASSLADASYEQYF.

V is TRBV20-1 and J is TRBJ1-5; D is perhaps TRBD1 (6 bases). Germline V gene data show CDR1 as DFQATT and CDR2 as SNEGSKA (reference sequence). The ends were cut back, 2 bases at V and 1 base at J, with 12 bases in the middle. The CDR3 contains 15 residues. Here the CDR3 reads CSARFLGGSNQPQHF. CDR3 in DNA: TGCAGTGCTAGATTTCTAGGGGGAAGCAATCAGCCCCAGCATTTT.

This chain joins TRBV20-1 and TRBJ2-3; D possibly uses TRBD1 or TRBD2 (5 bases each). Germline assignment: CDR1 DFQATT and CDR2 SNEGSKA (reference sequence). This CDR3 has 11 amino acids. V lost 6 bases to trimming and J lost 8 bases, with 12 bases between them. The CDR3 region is CSARDGITQYF. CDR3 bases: TGCAGTGCGAGGGACGGAATTACGCAGTATTTT.

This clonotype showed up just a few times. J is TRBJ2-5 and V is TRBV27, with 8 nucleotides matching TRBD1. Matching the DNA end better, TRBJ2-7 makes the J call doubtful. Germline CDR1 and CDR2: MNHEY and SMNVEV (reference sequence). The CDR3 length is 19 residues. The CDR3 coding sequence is TGTGCCAGCAGTTCCCGGGCAGGGGGCAGGCGGGTCCCCAATTACGAGCAGTACTTC. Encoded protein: CASSSRAGGRRVPNYEQYF.